This TCR beta chain was found in a study of shared clonotypes between healthy human individuals. Study details: For every donor, three CD4 naive, three CD4 memory, two CD8 naive and one CD8 memory plates were used.

The CDR3 has 11 amino acids. Trimming stripped 5 bases from V and 7 bases from J, with 9 bases between. Per the germline V gene, CDR1 is DFQATT and CDR2 is SNEGSKA (reference sequence). This clone was observed a handful of times. Every contributor of samples was a Caucasian grown-up residing in Nashville, Tennessee. Produced via immunoSEQ multiplex PCR; TCRdb's table is partial and in-frame only. The sample records hundreds of thousands of clones, 73% being singletons. This clonotype was obtained from a woman between 25 and 40 years old in good health. The chain employs TRBV20-1 and TRBJ2-1; D ambiguous. Sequencing was carried out using memory CD4+ T cells sorted from blood. Subset described: CD45RA-negative fraction. The CDR3 sequence is CSASLENEQFF. The CDR3 DNA sequence: TGCAGTGCTTCCCTGGAGAATGAGCAGTTCTTC.